Listed below are T cell receptor beta chains from one sample, sequenced in a study of technical replicates of blood from several donors. Assay: immunoSEQ multiplex PCR; the TCRdb copy retains only in-frame clones and omits some. The data hold 85,000 to 95,000 clones, with about 96% observed a single time. What was sequenced was T cells isolated from PBMCs. All receptors come from a human donor in good health. Both conserved end residues are trimmed from each CDR3.

v_call	j_call	cdr3_aa
TRBV19	TRBJ1-1	ASSSQGRGTEAF
TRBV2	TRBJ2-4	ASRGHILAKNIQY
TRBV6-5	TRBJ2-5	ASSYRRRETQY
TRBV19	TRBJ2-1	ASTTAGNEQF
TRBV30	.	AWTPTEPEQY
TRBV6-1	TRBJ2-7	ASSERTGGIREQY
TRBV6-5	TRBJ1-2	ASSYLGRGGYGYT
TRBV11-3	TRBJ2-3	ASSLSVLADTQY
TRBV5-1	TRBJ2-7	ASSLDLAGNVPYEQY
TRBV15	TRBJ2-2	ATSRSGTGTGELF
TRBV13	TRBJ1-2	ASSPQMYGYT
TRBV9	TRBJ1-3	ASSVTGSGGNTIY
TRBV2	TRBJ1-4	ASSGFDSRGEKLF
TRBV2	TRBJ2-7	ASSERVSSYEQY
TRBV7-9	TRBJ1-4	ASSLGQGEEKLF
TRBV4-1	TRBJ2-1	ASSQGVQGAYNEQF
TRBV18	TRBJ1-2	ATLGTVYGYT
TRBV28	TRBJ2-5	ATTPGQEIETQY
TRBV19	TRBJ2-7	ASSIRLHDRGLIYEQY
TRBV6-5	TRBJ2-1	ASSYSAGERGNEQF
TRBV6-1	TRBJ2-1	ASRQASYNEQF
TRBV19	TRBJ2-3	ASSMGPGEADTQY
TRBV27	TRBJ1-1	ASSAGTGYTEAF